This paragraph reports one T cell receptor (beta chain). Its antigen is as yet unknown. The data were obtained in a study of Ad26.COV2.S vaccination and SARS-CoV-2 variants. Findings and limits, study-wide: Total responses of T cells may have been underestimated by the analyses of TCR breadth and depth.

Some clones are missing from TCRdb's copy, which holds only in-frame ones; the method was immunoSEQ multiplex PCR. This repertoire shows roughly 380,000 clones, roughly 94% found once; its top ten account for roughly 3.9%. The CDR3 has 15 residues. The V gene end was trimmed by 3 bases and the J gene end by 3 bases; junction bases not matched to a gene: 5. Germline V gives CDR1 SGHDN, CDR2 FVKESK. This TCR was sampled from a human donor who had recovered from COVID-19. The sequencing used peripheral blood, collected after recovery from COVID-19. The V call is TRBV14, the J call TRBJ1-3; 7 bases match TRBD1. This chain's CDR3 is CASSHLGGGGNTIYF. The CDR3 DNA sequence: TGTGCCAGCAGCCATCTAGGGGGCGGTGGAAACACCATATATTTT.